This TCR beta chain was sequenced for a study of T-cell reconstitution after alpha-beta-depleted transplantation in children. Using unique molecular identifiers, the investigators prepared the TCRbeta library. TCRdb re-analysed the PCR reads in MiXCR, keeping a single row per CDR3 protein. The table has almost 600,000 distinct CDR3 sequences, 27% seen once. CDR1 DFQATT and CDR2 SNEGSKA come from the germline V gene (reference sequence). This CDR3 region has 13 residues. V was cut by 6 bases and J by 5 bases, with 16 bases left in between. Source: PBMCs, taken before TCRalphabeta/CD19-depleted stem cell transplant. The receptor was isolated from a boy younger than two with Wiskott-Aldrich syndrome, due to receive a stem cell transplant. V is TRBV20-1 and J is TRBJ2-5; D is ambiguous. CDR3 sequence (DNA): TGCAGTGCGCTCCCGGGCCCTCAGGAGACCCAGTACTTC. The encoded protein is CSALPGPQETQYF.